The clone carrying this T cell receptor beta chain was seen ten or more times. What it binds is not known. This specimen comes from a study of T cells in Graves' hyperthyroidism and ophthalmopathy. General study points: In validation, the model predicted ophthalmopathy. These predictions came a median roughly 7.1 months before onset.

J gave up 7 bases and V 1 base, and 3 bases lay outside the gene matches. CDR1 and CDR2 from the germline V gene are MGHRA and YSYEKL. The CDR3 spans 13 residues. The investigators amplified TCR beta CDR3 regions from RNA transcripts. With the HTBI primer set, the TCR CDR3 went through a first round of RT-PCR. TCRdb used MiXCR to reprocess the multiplex PCR reads, holding one entry per CDR3 protein. The repertoire holds approximately 420,000 distinct CDR3 sequences, with approximately 14% as singletons. Patients showing uncontrolled infection, other autoimmune disease, pregnancy or lactation were ineligible. Clinical symptoms, serum thyroxine, TRAb, thyroid ultrasound and orbital computed tomography established diagnosis.

This sequence was found in a woman aged 18-30 years with Graves' hyperthyroidism. The specimen was blood. The chain recombines TRBV4-1 with TRBJ2-7, with TRBD2 matching 8 bases. The CDR3 region has the DNA TGCGCCAGCAGCCAAGTTCTAGCGGGTGAGCAGTACTTC. Translation gives CASSQVLAGEQYF.